This TCR beta chain derives from a study of cytomegalovirus exposure and HLA in healthy donors. For this clone: The antigen is not known.

Vbeta (60) and Jbeta (13) primers were used in the PCR. The repertoire was sequenced with immunoSEQ multiplex PCR; TCRdb's copy has only in-frame clones and lacks some. The sample lists about 110,000 clones, approximately 70% occurring once. Whole-study results and caveats: V- and J-gene trimming in TCR beta was tied to a missense DCLRE1C variant by an analysis performed later.

Donors likely had unrecorded immune exposures despite being nominally healthy when sampled. CDR3 length: 14 amino acids. Germline CDR1 SNHLY, CDR2 FYNNEI. With V trimmed by 4 bases and J by 1 base, 1 base remained unmatched. The source of this sequence is a woman in her 70s in good health and CMV-seropositive. This rearrangement joins TRBV2 to TRBJ2-4, with 7 bases fitting TRBD2. Sequenced sample: PBMCs. The CDR3 spells CASSGEGAKNIQYF. CDR3 DNA: TGTGCCAGCAGTGGGGAGGGGGCCAAAAACATTCAGTACTTC. The variable domain in full, completed from reference TRBV2 and TRBJ2-4, reads EPEVTQTPSHQVTQMGQEVILRCVPISNHLYFYWYRQILGQKVEFLVSFYNNEISEKSEIFDDQFSVERPDGSNFTLKIRSTKLEDSAMYFCASSGEGAKNIQYFGAGTRLSVL.